Below are 14 T cell receptor beta chains sequenced from a single sample in a study of T cells after yellow fever vaccination. TCRdb itself ran the 5' RACE reads through MiXCR, one entry per CDR3 protein. The sample records a few hundred thousand distinct CDR3 sequences, about a sixth being singletons. This specimen consisted of PBMCs, obtained less than 6 days after the first yellow fever vaccination. The receptor source for this set is a man between 18 and 35 years old who received the YFV17D yellow fever vaccine.

This clonotype showed up just a few times. This chain links TRBV7-2 with TRBJ2-7; D possibly matches TRBD1 or TRBD2 (6 bases each). In germline, CDR1 is SGHTA, CDR2 FQGNSA. The CDR3 contains 15 residues. V shed 1 base and J shed 3 bases, with 13 bases lying between them. The CDR3 sequence is CASSLVRGPRYEQYF. The DNA of the CDR3 is TGTGCCAGCAGCTTAGTCCGGGGGCCTCGCTACGAGCAGTACTTC.

The V gene is TRBV18, the J gene TRBJ1-2; D gene uncertain. Germline lookup yields CDR1 KGHSH and CDR2 LQKENI. Trimming removed 3 bases from V and 3 bases from J, with 14 bases in between. The CDR3 is 15 residues long. The CDR3 region is CASSPLGGEHYGYTF. The CDR3 DNA reads TGTGCCAGCTCACCCCTTGGCGGGGAGCACTATGGCTACACCTTC.

This sequence joins TRBV7-9 and TRBJ2-7; the match to TRBD1 covers 7 bases. The junction had 9 bases not matched to a gene; V was cut back by 5 bases and J by 2 bases. CDR3 length: 15 amino acids. From germline, CDR1 is SEHNR and CDR2 FQNEAQ (reference sequence). The CDR3 nucleotides are TGTGCCAGCAGCCCAGGGGACAGTGCAACCTACGAGCAGTACTTC. Translation: CASSPGDSATYEQYF.

The J gene is TRBJ2-3, the V gene TRBV6-2 or TRBV6-3; 11 bases match TRBD2. CDR1 is MNHEY, CDR2 SVGEGT, per germline. The CDR3 extends over 15 amino acids. J gave up 4 bases and V 7 bases, and 7 bases lay outside the gene matches. CDR3 loop: CASTPGTSGSDTQYF. The CDR3 nucleotides are TGTGCCAGCACACCCGGGACTAGCGGCTCAGATACGCAGTATTTT.

There are many counts of this clonotype. The chain couples TRBV6-5 to TRBJ2-4; 11 nucleotides line up with TRBD1. CDR1 MNHEY and CDR2 SVGAGI come from the germline V gene. The CDR3 is 18 amino acids. Unmatched junction bases numbered 9, after V lost 3 bases and J lost 2 bases. The CDR3 sequence: CASSYRDRGSGTKNIQYF. The CDR3 DNA reads TGTGCCAGCAGTTATCGGGACAGGGGGTCCGGGACCAAAAACATTCAGTACTTC.

The J gene is TRBJ2-3, the V gene TRBV12-3 or TRBV12-4; 8 positions agree with TRBD2. V dropped 5 bases and J dropped 0; count of bases not matched to a gene: 16. The CDR3 runs to 19 residues. The DNA of the CDR3 is TGTGCCAGCAGTATAAGAATGGGACTAGGCGTTACAAGCACAGATACGCAGTATTTT. Residues: CASSIRMGLGVTSTDTQYF.

This clonotype was observed at least ten times. The chain recombines TRBV10-3 with TRBJ2-1; D is unclear. The CDR3 length is 12 residues. From germline, CDR1 is ENHRY and CDR2 SYGVKD. V was trimmed by 3 bases and J by 9 bases, leaving 9 bases between them. Written as DNA, the CDR3 is TGTGCCATCAGTGAACCTTATTCTGAGCAGTTCTTC. Translating it yields CAISEPYSEQFF.

The rearrangement links TRBV2 to TRBJ2-7; TRBD2 matches at 10 bases. The ends lost 0 bases at V and 3 bases at J; junction bases unmatched: 2. Germline lookup yields CDR1 SNHLY and CDR2 FYNNEI. The length of the CDR3 is 15 residues. The DNA for the CDR3 is TGTGCCAGCAGTGAAGCTAGCGGGGGGAACTACGAGCAGTACGTC. Translated: CASSEASGGNYEQYV.

This clonotype is a singleton in its sample. The rearrangement uses TRBV7-9 and TRBJ2-7; D possibly corresponds to TRBD1 (6 bases). V was trimmed by 1 base and J by 3 bases, leaving 13 bases between them. CDR1 and CDR2 from the germline V gene are SEHNR and FQNEAQ (reference sequence). This CDR3 is built from 15 residues. CDR3 amino acids: CASSLVVGAYYEQYF. As DNA, the CDR3 is TGTGCCAGCAGCTTAGTCGTGGGGGCCTACTACGAGCAGTACTTC.

The V gene is TRBV5-1, the J gene TRBJ1-1; TRBD1 might be the D (6 bases). The V gene lost 0 bases and the J gene lost 7 bases, with 10 bases spanning the gap. The CDR3 runs 13 residues. The germline V gene has CDR1 SGHRS and CDR2 YFSETQ. The chain's CDR3 is CASSLEAGHEAFF. The CDR3 nucleotides read TGCGCCAGCAGCTTGGAGGCGGGACATGAAGCTTTCTTT.

This clonotype was counted between two and nine times. V usage is TRBV14 and J usage is TRBJ1-5; D is undetermined. V was shortened by 0 bases and J by 6 bases, with 0 bases between the two germline ends. This CDR3 comprises 11 residues. Per germline, CDR1 SGHDN and CDR2 FVKESK. The CDR3 sequence is CASSQDQPQHF. CDR3 sequence (DNA): TGTGCCAGCAGCCAAGATCAGCCCCAGCATTTT.

The V and J genes are TRBV6-5 and TRBJ2-3; D call uncertain. V lost 5 bases and J lost 4, with 13 bases in between. Germline values: CDR1 MNHEY, CDR2 SVGAGI. This CDR3 has 14 residues. Here the CDR3 DNA reads TGTGCCAGCAGTCACGAGCGACTTGCAGATACGCAGTATTTT. It is translated as CASSHERLADTQYF.

This clonotype has just a few counts. V and J are TRBV5-1 and TRBJ2-2, with a possible D match to TRBD1 (5 bases). The length of the CDR3 is 14 residues. Trimming took 0 bases from V and 5 from J, leaving 8 bases between them. Per the germline V gene, CDR1 is SGHRS and CDR2 is YFSETQ. CDR3 loop: CASSLDRQTGELFF. DNA of the CDR3: TGCGCCAGCAGCTTGGATCGACAGACCGGGGAGCTGTTTTTT.

This clonotype has a handful of counts. J is TRBJ2-5 and V is TRBV30, with D possibly called TRBD1 or TRBD2 (6 bases each). Germline CDR1 is GTSNPN and CDR2 is SVGIG (reference sequence). The CDR3 is made up of 14 amino acids. Trimming shortened V by 0 bases and J by 8 bases, and 16 bases separated the two germline ends. The CDR3 region has the DNA TGTGCCTGGAGTGTACAAGGGGGGATTGATACCCAGTACTTC. It specifies CAWSVQGGIDTQYF.